This TCR beta chain was sequenced in a study of T cell repertoires in cytomegalovirus infection. Across the study: Public TCR beta signatures were indicative of both CMV infection and a matching HLA type. Findings and limits, study-wide: What dominated the ex vivo response were HLA-C-restricted CMV-specific TCR beta clonotypes.

On this clonotype itself: Antigen unknown.

Between the trimmed V and J ends, which lost 6 bases and 1 base, there was a span of 16 bases. Germline loops: CDR1 SGHRS, CDR2 YFSETQ. The CDR3 consists of 15 residues. In TCRdb, the reads were re-called with MiXCR into one record per CDR3 protein. The sample lists 250,000 to 300,000 distinct CDR3 sequences; over 8% were seen once. Sequences were obtained from PBMCs. The clonotype was recovered from a human donor in good health (CMV status not recorded). Some clones in this sample may be carry-over from other donors' samples. The V gene is TRBV5-1, the J gene TRBJ2-5; D might be TRBD2 (7 bases). CDR3 residues: CASKGGLAFQETQYF. CDR3 coding DNA: TGCGCCAGCAAGGGGGGGCTGGCCTTCCAAGAGACCCAGTACTTC.